The clone carrying this TCR beta chain has only a few counts. Its specificity is not known. As to time point: late sampling 161 to 241 days after vaccination in a few convalescent patients. Treatment here: roughly nine-day PBMC culture with coronavirus spike peptide pools or control peptides (ViraFEST assay). The data were taken from a study of vaccination and CD4 T cells after COVID-19. Study summary: Convalescent participants consisted of six males and four females, two being Hispanic. Overlapping spike peptides of SARS-CoV-2, HCoV-NL63, HCoV-OC43 and HCoV-229E were used, and cells were stimulated with them.

Trimming left V 2 bases short and J 0 bases short, with 17 bases between. Germline loops: CDR1 SGHVS, CDR2 FQNEAQ. The CDR3 is 17 amino acids. Once obtained from cultured CD4+ T cells, the DNA was sequenced using the Oncomine TCR Beta short-read assay. Via MiXCR, TCRdb re-called the PCR reads, giving one row per CDR3 protein. Of 20,000 or so distinct CDR3 sequences listed, about two fifths were seen once; the top ten hold around 4.4%. This TCR derives from a human donor who had recovered from COVID-19. This sequence joins TRBV7-8 and TRBJ2-7, with D hard to call. The source was CD4+ T cells from blood, cultured in vitro, collected about 7 months after SARS-CoV-2 vaccination. The CDR3 sequence is CASSLSGWIRSSYEQYF. The CDR3 coding sequence is TGTGCCAGCAGCTTATCTGGGTGGATTAGGTCCTCCTACGAGCAGTACTTC.